The TCR beta chain described here comes from a study of shared clonotypes between healthy human individuals. Study-wide context: CD4 naive and CD4 memory each took three plates per donor, while CD8 naive took two and CD8 memory one.

Overall study results and limits: The generation probabilities recorded for non-shared clonotypes fell below those of clonotypes shared by all four donors.

Naive-designated CD8 cells lacked CD45RO, were positively enriched for CCR7, and omitted terminally differentiated effector memory CD45RA+ cells. Tens of thousands of T cell genomes (approximately 0.2 ug DNA) went into each sorted-subset replicate. Methods used by the authors: Filtering differed, since immunoSEQ gave only junction sequences and no quality scores. Generated by immunoSEQ multiplex PCR, the TCRdb table keeps only in-frame clones and is missing some. V, J and clone size derive from that table, while D and trimming were established from the DNA sequence. This table has under 1 million clones, 95% to 97% appearing once. About this clone: Its antigen is still unknown.

Sequencing was carried out using naive CD8+ T cells sorted from blood. The TCR sequence derives from a man aged 25 to 45 in good health.

CDR3 DNA sequence: TGCGCCAGCAGCCAAGAACAGGGAGGGGAGACCCAGTACTTC. Translation gives CASSQEQGGETQYF. This chain connects TRBV4-3 to TRBJ2-5; D might be TRBD2 (7 bases). Trimming cost V 0 bases and J 5 bases, with 10 bases left between them. Germline CDR1 LGHNA, CDR2 YSLEER. The CDR3 is 14 residues long.